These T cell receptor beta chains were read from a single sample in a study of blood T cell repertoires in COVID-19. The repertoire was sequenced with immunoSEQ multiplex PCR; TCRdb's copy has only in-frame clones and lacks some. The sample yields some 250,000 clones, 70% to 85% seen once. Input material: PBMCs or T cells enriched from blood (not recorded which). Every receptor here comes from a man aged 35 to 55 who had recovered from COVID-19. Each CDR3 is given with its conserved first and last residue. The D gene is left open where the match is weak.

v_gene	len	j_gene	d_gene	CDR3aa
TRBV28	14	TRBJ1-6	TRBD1	CASSGGQNNSPLHF
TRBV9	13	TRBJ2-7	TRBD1	CASSTGTAYEQYF
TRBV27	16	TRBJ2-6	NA	CASSLLTSSGANVLTF
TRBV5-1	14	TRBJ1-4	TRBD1	CASSLQGFNEKLFF
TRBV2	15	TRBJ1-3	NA	CASSDTGRGGNTIYF
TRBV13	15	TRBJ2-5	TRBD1	CASSSGTGGWETQYF
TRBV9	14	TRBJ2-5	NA	CASSGVGGKETQYF
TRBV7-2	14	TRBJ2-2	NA	CASSLDSGGGELFF
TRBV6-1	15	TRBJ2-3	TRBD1	CASSEDRRSTDTQYF
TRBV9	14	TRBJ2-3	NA	CASSGTTSTDTQYF
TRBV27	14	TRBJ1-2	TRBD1	CASSLRQGLYGYTF
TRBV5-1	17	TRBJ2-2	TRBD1	CASSLGSGQGNTGELFF
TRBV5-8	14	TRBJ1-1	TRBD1	CASRTGQANTEAFF
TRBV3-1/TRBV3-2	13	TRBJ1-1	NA	CASSHDSNIEAFF
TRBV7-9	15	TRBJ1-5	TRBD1	CASSRQGGSGQPQHF
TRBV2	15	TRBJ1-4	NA	CASALWGGMNEKLFF
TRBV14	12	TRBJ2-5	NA	CASALGVGTQYF
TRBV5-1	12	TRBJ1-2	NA	CASSYGGYGYTF
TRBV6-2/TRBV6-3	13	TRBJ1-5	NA	CASSSLHWGPQHF
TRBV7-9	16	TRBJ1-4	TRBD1	CASIQTGGDTNEKLFF
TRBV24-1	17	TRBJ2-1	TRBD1	CATSDRRGTGPYNEQFF
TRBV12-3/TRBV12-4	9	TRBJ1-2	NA	CASSPPFTF
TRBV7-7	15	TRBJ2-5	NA	CASSRVSSRGETQYF
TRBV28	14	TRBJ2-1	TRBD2	CASSFLAGEHEQFF
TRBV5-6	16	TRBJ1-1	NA	CASSPDGGELNTEAFF
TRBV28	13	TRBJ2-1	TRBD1	CASSLNRGHEQFF
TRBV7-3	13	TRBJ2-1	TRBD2	CASSWTRNNEQFF
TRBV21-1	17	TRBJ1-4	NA	CASSKGGTGGSNEKLFF
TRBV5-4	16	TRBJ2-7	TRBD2	CASSHGLAGDSSEQYF
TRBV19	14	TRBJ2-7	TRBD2	CASSIGEGSYEQYF
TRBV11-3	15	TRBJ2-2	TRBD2	CASSLVAGDTGELFF
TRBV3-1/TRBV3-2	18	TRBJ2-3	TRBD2	CASSPGLRGGRATDTQYF
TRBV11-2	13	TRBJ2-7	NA	CASSFAGIASAYF
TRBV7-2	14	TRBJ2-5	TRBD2	CASSLPSGGKTQYF
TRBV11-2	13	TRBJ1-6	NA	CASSLRGDSPLHF
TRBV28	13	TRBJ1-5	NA	CASTASWVQPQHF
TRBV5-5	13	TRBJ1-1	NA	CASSPEVALGAFF
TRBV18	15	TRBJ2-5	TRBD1	CASSPETGGQETQYF
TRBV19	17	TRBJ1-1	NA	CASSPNTQLFKNTEAFF
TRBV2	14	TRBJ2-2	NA	CASSEDRNTGELFF
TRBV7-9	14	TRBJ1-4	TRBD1	CASSKPGQGGKLFF
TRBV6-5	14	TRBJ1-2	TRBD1	CASSFTTGNYGYTF
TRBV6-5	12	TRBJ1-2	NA	CASSHRGDGYTF
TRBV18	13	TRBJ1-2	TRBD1	CASSPGQGAGYTF
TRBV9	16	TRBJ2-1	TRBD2	CASSVIAGASIGEQFF
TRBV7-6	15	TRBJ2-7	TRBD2	CASSLEAGSSYEQYF
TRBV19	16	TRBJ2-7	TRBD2	CASSIGLAGLSYEQYF
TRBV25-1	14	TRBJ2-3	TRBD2	CASATSGRAGTQYF
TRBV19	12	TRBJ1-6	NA	CASSIADSPLHF
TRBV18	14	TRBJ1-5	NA	CASSVSYRDQPQHF
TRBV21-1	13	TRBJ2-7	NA	CASSKVETYEQYF
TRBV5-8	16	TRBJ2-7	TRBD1	CASSFTTGTGPVEQYF
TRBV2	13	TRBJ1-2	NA	CASSDSESYGYTF
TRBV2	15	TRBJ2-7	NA	CASSDLVGVTYEQYF